Following are 16 T cell receptor beta chains from one sample sequenced in a study of beta chain features in type 1 diabetes. The study reverse transcribed the entire isolated RNA, so it sequenced expressed TCRB transcripts. Measured with immunoSEQ multiplex PCR; TCRdb has only the in-frame clones, and not every one. The data show nearly 700,000 clones, around an eighth seen once. These receptors have no known antigen. General observations from the study: Researchers report that Type 1 diabetes patients had moderately but significantly shorter TCRB CDR3s across all four CD4+ subsets.

The specimen was naive CD4+ T cells from blood. All receptors derive from a man aged 18 to 30 with type 1 diabetes.

Only a few counts were recorded for this clone. This chain links TRBV6-6 with TRBJ1-5; no reliable D call. CDR1 is MNHNY and CDR2 is SVGAGI in the germline V gene (reference sequence). This CDR3 comprises 13 residues. With 6 bases removed from V and 1 base from J, the gap between germline ends came to 7 bases. The DNA for the CDR3 is TGTGCCAGCAGGCGGGGAAGCAATCAGCCCCAGCATTTT. It specifies CASRRGSNQPQHF.

The gene calls are TRBV7-3 and TRBJ2-1; D may correspond to TRBD1 or TRBD2 (5 bases each). The CDR3 is made up of 16 amino acids. Germline lookup yields CDR1 SGHTA and CDR2 FQGTGA. The ends were cut back, 5 bases at V and 5 bases at J, with 19 bases in the middle. CDR3 protein: CASSPKDLGDDNEQFF. DNA for the CDR3: TGTGCCAGCAGCCCCAAGGACTTAGGGGACGACAATGAGCAGTTCTTC.

The chain links TRBV28 to TRBJ1-2; no clear D. The CDR3 contains 13 residues. V was clipped by 1 base and J by 0 bases, with 3 bases between them. The germline V gene has CDR1 MDHEN and CDR2 SYDVKM. This CDR3 is CASSLSTNYGYTF. The CDR3 region has the DNA TGTGCCAGCAGTTTATCAACTAACTATGGCTACACCTTC.

This clone has a handful of counts. The chain couples TRBV15 to TRBJ1-5, with 8 nucleotides matching TRBD1. The trim removed 5 bases at V and 5 bases at J, leaving 5 bases unmatched. CDR1 is LNHNV and CDR2 is YYDKDF in the germline V gene (reference sequence). The CDR3 has 14 residues. CDR3 amino acids: CATSPGQGDQPQHF. In DNA form, the CDR3 reads TGTGCCACCAGCCCCGGACAGGGAGATCAGCCCCAGCATTTT.

This clone occurred a few times. The chain has TRBV27 and TRBJ1-1; D remains ambiguous. The CDR3 length is 11 residues. Per germline, CDR1 MNHEY and CDR2 SMNVEV (reference sequence). V lost 5 bases to trimming and J lost 12 bases, with 13 bases between them. Written as DNA, the CDR3 is TGTGCCAGCAGTACCGGACTGCTGTCTTTCTTT. Amino acid sequence: CASSTGLLSFF.

This chain uses TRBV11-3 with TRBJ1-2, with TRBD1 as a possible D gene (6 bases). Between the trimmed V and J ends, which lost 4 bases and 8 bases, there was a span of 17 bases. The V gene's germline CDR1 is SGHNT and CDR2 YENEEA. The CDR3 length is 14 residues. CDR3 sequence: CASSSAGARWGYTF. Here the CDR3 DNA reads TGTGCCAGCAGCTCGGCAGGGGCCCGATGGGGCTACACCTTC. Variable domain in full (rest from reference TRBV11-3 and TRBJ1-2): EAGVVQSPRYKIIEKKQPVAFWCNPISGHNTLYWYLQNLGQGPELLIRYENEEAVDDSQLPKDRFSAERLKGVDSTLKIQPAELGDSAVYLCASSSAGARWGYTFGSGTRLTVV.

The J gene is TRBJ2-2, the V gene TRBV19; 7 bases are a match to TRBD2. Germline CDR1 LNHDA, CDR2 SQIVND (reference sequence). The CDR3 loop spans 14 amino acids. V lost 3 bases, J lost 4 bases, and 2 bases stayed unmatched. The CDR3 coding sequence is TGTGCCAGTAGTATGGGAGGGAGCACCGGGGAGCTGTTTTTT. It is translated as CASSMGGSTGELFF.

This clone was counted only a few times. The chain is built from TRBV29-1 and TRBJ2-1; D assignment may be TRBD1 or TRBD2 (6 bases each). Looked up from germline, CDR1 is SQVTM and CDR2 is ANQGSEA. This CDR3 has 15 amino acids. Trimming pared 4 bases from V and 5 bases from J, leaving 18 bases between. The chain's CDR3 is CSVGRVGGRNNEQFF. In nucleotides, the CDR3 is TGCAGCGTTGGACGGGTGGGGGGCCGTAACAATGAGCAGTTCTTC.

The chain recombines TRBV5-4 with TRBJ1-1, with TRBD1 matching 7 bases. Losses at the gene ends were 5 bases for V and 0 bases for J; bases not matched to a gene: 7. The germline V gene encodes CDR1 SGHNT and CDR2 YYREEE (reference sequence). The CDR3 is 15 residues long. In nucleotides, the CDR3 is TGTGCCAGCAGTCCGACAGGGATCATGAACACTGAAGCTTTCTTT. Its protein is CASSPTGIMNTEAFF. The complete variable domain, with remaining parts taken from reference TRBV5-4 and TRBJ1-1, reads ETGVTQSPTHLIKTRGQQVTLRCSSQSGHNTVSWYQQALGQGPQFIFQYYREEENGRGNFPPRFSGLQFPNYSSELNVNALELDDSALYLCASSPTGIMNTEAFFGQGTRLTVV.

The gene calls are TRBV19 and TRBJ2-1, with 10 bases that match TRBD2. The germline V gene has CDR1 LNHDA and CDR2 SQIVND (reference sequence). V lost 5 bases and J lost 6; bases outside the gene matches: 10. The CDR3 totals 16 residues. CDR3 amino acids: CASSLRPSGGGNEQFF. Written as DNA, the CDR3 is TGTGCCAGTAGTCTCCGACCTAGCGGGGGTGGCAATGAGCAGTTCTTC.

This clone was observed a few times. This chain uses TRBV6-5 with TRBJ2-7; D unresolved. The CDR3 spans 11 residues. V lost 6 bases and J lost 3, with 6 bases in between. CDR1 and CDR2 from the germline V gene are MNHEY and SVGAGI. In nucleotides, the CDR3 is TGTGCCAGCAGAACTGTCTACGAGCAGTACTTC. Protein: CASRTVYEQYF.

This clone was seen a handful of times. The V gene is TRBV4-2, the J gene TRBJ2-2, with 9 nucleotides matching TRBD1. The V and J ends lost 3 bases and 1 base, in that order; junction bases with no gene match: 6. The CDR3 is 17 amino acids. The germline gives CDR1 LGHNA, CDR2 YNFKEQ. CDR3 sequence: CASSHAKGQGNTGELFF. In DNA, the CDR3 is TGTGCCAGCAGCCATGCTAAGGGACAGGGGAACACCGGGGAGCTGTTTTTT.

The CDR3 bases are TGTGCCAGCTCTATGGACCTTTTAAACACCGGGGAGCTGTTTTTT. As protein: CASSMDLLNTGELFF. The gene calls are TRBV18 and TRBJ2-2; D not certain. This CDR3 region has 15 residues. V lost 6 bases and J 2 bases, leaving 13 bases between the germline ends. Germline V gene sequence: CDR1 KGHSH, CDR2 LQKENI.

This clone was detected only a few times. CDR3 sequence: CASSSTGDWWQGISGANVLTF. CDR3 coding DNA: TGTGCCAGCAGTTCGACCGGAGACTGGTGGCAGGGGATTTCTGGGGCCAACGTCCTGACTTTC. This chain connects TRBV27 to TRBJ2-6; perhaps TRBD1 as D (6 bases). Trimming removed 4 bases at V and 1 base at J, with 26 bases between. The V gene's germline CDR1 is MNHEY and CDR2 SMNVEV (reference sequence). The CDR3 has 21 amino acids.

This clone was detected a few times. V is TRBV18 and J is TRBJ2-2; D is ambiguous. With 2 bases removed from V and 0 bases from J, the gap between germline ends came to 7 bases. The CDR3 runs to 15 residues. Germline CDR1 KGHSH, CDR2 LQKENI. The CDR3 DNA follows: TGTGCCAGCTCACCAACCAGCACGAACACCGGGGAGCTGTTTTTT. Its translation is CASSPTSTNTGELFF.

This clone was recorded a few times. The chain has TRBV28 and TRBJ1-1; 8 positions agree with TRBD1. After removal of 6 bases from V and 3 bases from J, the junction contained 6 bases not matched to a gene. Per germline, CDR1 MDHEN and CDR2 SYDVKM. This CDR3 comprises 14 residues. CDR3 amino acids: CASRSGQADTEAFF. The CDR3, as DNA: TGTGCCAGCAGGTCGGGACAGGCGGACACTGAAGCTTTCTTT.